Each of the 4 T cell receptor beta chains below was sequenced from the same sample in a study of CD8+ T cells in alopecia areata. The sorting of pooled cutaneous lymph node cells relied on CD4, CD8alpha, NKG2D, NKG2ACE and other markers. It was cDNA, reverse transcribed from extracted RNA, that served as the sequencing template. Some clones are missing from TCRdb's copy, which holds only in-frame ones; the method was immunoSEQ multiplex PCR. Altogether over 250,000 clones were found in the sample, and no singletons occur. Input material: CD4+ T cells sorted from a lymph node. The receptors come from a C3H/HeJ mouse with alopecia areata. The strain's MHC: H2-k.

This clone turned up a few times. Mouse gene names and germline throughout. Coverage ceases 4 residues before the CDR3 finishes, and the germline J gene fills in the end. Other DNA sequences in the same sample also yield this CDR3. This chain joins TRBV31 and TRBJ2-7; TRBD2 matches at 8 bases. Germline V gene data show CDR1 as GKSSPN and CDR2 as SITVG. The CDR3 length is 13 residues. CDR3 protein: CAWSLLGAYEQYF. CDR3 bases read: TGTGCCTGGAGTCTACTGGGGGCTTAT. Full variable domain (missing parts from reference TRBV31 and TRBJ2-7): AQTIHQWPVAEIKAVGSPLSLGCTIKGKSSPNLYWYWQATGGTLQQLFYSITVGQVESVVQLNLSASRPKDDQFILSTEKLLLSHSGFYLCAWSLLGAYEQYFGPGTRLTVL.

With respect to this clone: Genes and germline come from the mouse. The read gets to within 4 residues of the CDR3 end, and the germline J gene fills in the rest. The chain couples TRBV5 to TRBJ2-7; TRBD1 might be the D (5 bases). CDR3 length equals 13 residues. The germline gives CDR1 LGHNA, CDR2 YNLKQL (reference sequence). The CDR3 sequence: CASSQGRGYEQYF. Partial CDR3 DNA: TGTGCCAGCAGCCAAGGTAGGGGTTAT.

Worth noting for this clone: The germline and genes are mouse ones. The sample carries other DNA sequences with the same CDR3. The CDR3 DNA, read in part, is TGTGCCAGCAGTGATCGGACAGGGGCGAACTCC. It is translated as CASSDRTGANS. The whole CDR3 sequence is CASSDRTGANSDYTF. This chain joins TRBV13-1 and TRBJ1-2; 9 bases align to TRBD1. Sequencing ends 4 residues short of the CDR3 end; the germline J gene provides the rest. Trimming at V came to 1 base and at J to 2 bases, leaving 3 bases not matched to a gene. The CDR3 is 15 residues long. Germline-derived CDR1 and CDR2 are NSHNY and SYGAGN.

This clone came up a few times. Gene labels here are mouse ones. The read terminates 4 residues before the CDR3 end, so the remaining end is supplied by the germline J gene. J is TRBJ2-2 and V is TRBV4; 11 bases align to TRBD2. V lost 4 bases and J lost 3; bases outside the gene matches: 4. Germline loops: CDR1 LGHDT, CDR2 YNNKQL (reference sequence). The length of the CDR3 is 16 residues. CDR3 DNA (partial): TGTGCCAGCAGCTCCCGGGACTGGGGGCACACCGGG. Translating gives CASSSRDWGHTG. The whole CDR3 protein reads CASSSRDWGHTGQLYF.